These 8 T cell receptor beta chains originate from one sample sequenced in a study of post-analysis software for immune sequencing data. Findings and caveats of the study: Patients had higher frequencies than controls of a handful of TRBV segments, including TRBV5-6, TRBV5-1 and TRBV20-1.

Built from TCR beta cDNA, the libraries had unique molecular identifiers in them. One entry per CDR3 protein results from TCRdb running MiXCR on the PCR reads. The repertoire holds approximately 770,000 distinct CDR3 sequences, with approximately 44% as singletons. The antigens of these receptors remain unknown. Specimen: blood. Every receptor here comes from a girl aged 5-17 years with multiple sclerosis.

The rearrangement uses TRBV6-5 and TRBJ2-5, with D perhaps assigned TRBD1 or TRBD2 (6 bases each). V lost 6 bases and J 4 bases, leaving 12 bases between the germline ends. This CDR3 is built from 13 residues. Germline-derived CDR1 and CDR2 are MNHEY and SVGAGI. CDR3 amino acids: CASSQGRLETQYF. The DNA for the CDR3 is TGTGCCAGCAGCCAGGGGAGGTTAGAGACCCAGTACTTC.

This sequence joins TRBV4-1 and TRBJ2-1; TRBD2 matches at 10 bases. Germline lookup yields CDR1 MGHRA and CDR2 YSYEKL. This CDR3 has 16 residues. The ends lost 0 bases at V and 4 bases at J; junction bases unmatched: 3. CDR3 nucleotide sequence: TGCGCCAGCAGCCAAGATTCTAGCGGGGGTTACAATGAGCAGTTCTTC. Translating gives CASSQDSSGGYNEQFF.

The chain joins TRBV20-1 to TRBJ1-1; 8 bases fit TRBD1. The CDR3 loop spans 16 amino acids. With V trimmed by 1 base and J by 2 bases, 9 bases remained unmatched. The germline V gene encodes CDR1 DFQATT and CDR2 SNEGSKA (reference sequence). CDR3 in DNA: TGCAGTGCTAGAGGGCCCCTACAGGGGGAAAACACTGAAGCTTTCTTT. Encoded protein: CSARGPLQGENTEAFF.

This clonotype has a handful of counts. The V gene is TRBV20-1, the J gene TRBJ2-7, with D unclear. Germline-derived CDR1 and CDR2 are DFQATT and SNEGSKA (reference sequence). Trimming removed 6 bases from V and 4 bases from J, with 22 bases in between. The CDR3 is made up of 15 amino acids. CDR3 DNA sequence: TGCAGTGCCCTCCGACTGGCGCGAGGTGGTTACGAGCAGTACTTC. Encoded protein: CSALRLARGGYEQYF.

This chain uses TRBV7-9 with TRBJ2-7; 8 positions agree with TRBD2. This CDR3 comprises 14 residues. V was pared by 4 bases and J by 3 bases, with 5 bases of the junction left unmatched. Germline V gives CDR1 SEHNR, CDR2 FQNEAQ (reference sequence). The CDR3 nucleotides read TGTGCCAGCAGCTCCGGGACTAGGGTCTACGAGCAGTACTTC. It codes for CASSSGTRVYEQYF.

This clonotype appeared a few times. The rearrangement uses TRBV6-1 and TRBJ2-7; 9 nucleotides agree with TRBD1. The CDR3 covers 14 residues. V shed 8 bases, J shed 5 bases, and the junction held 10 bases outside the gene matches. Per germline, CDR1 MNHNS and CDR2 SASEGT. The CDR3 region is CASQRGTGPNEQYF. For the CDR3, the DNA is TGTGCCAGCCAAAGGGGGACAGGGCCCAACGAGCAGTACTTC.

The CDR3 nucleotides read TGTGCCAGCAGAAGCGACAGTATCAGTTCACCCCTCCACTTT. It translates to CASRSDSISSPLHF. V gene TRBV28 combines with J gene TRBJ1-6, with TRBD1 as a possible D gene (5 bases). Germline CDR1 MDHEN, CDR2 SYDVKM. CDR3 length: 14 residues. Between the trimmed V and J ends, which lost 6 bases and 9 bases, there was a span of 15 bases.

This rearrangement joins TRBV5-1 to TRBJ2-3; 7 bases are a match to TRBD2. The CDR3 length is 15 residues. Losses at the gene ends were 5 bases for V and 2 bases for J; bases not matched to a gene: 8. Germline values: CDR1 SGHRS, CDR2 YFSETQ. Here the CDR3 DNA reads TGCGCCAGCAGGAAAGGACTAGGAGTCACAGATACGCAGTATTTT. This codes for CASRKGLGVTDTQYF. The full variable domain, its missing parts supplied by reference TRBV5-1 and TRBJ2-3, is KAGVTQTPRYLIKTRGQQVTLSCSPISGHRSVSWYQQTPGQGLQFLFEYFSETQRNKGNFPGRFSGRQFSNSRSEMNVSTLELGDSALYLCASRKGLGVTDTQYFGPGTRLTVL.